These 10 T cell receptor beta chains were sequenced from one sample in a study of CD8 T cells in acute hepatitis C reinfection. Stated time point: naive CD8 control sorted from an acute-time-point sample. Generated by immunoSEQ multiplex PCR, the TCRdb table keeps only in-frame clones and is missing some. The table includes about 38,000 clones, approximately 83% detected once. The sample taken for sequencing was naive CD8+ T cells from PBMCs. The receptor set was obtained from a woman aged 18-29 years who spontaneously cleared hepatitis C infection.

The rearrangement joins TRBV5-6 to TRBJ2-3; D gene unclear. This CDR3 has 12 residues. CDR1 is SGHDT, CDR2 YYEEEE, per germline. Trimming took 2 bases from V and 6 from J, leaving 7 bases between them. CDR3 loop: CASSFQGDTQYF. CDR3 sequence (DNA): TGTGCCAGCAGCTTCCAAGGGGATACGCAGTATTTT.

The chain employs TRBV6-5 and TRBJ2-7; D is perhaps TRBD1 (5 bases). Germline values: CDR1 MNHEY, CDR2 SVGAGI. CDR3 size: 14 residues. Trimming took 0 bases from V and 4 from J, leaving 10 bases between them. The CDR3 region is CASSYSLGAYEQYF. For the CDR3, the DNA is TGTGCCAGCAGTTACTCTCTTGGGGCTTACGAGCAGTACTTC.

In this sample, this clone turned up a few times. This sequence joins TRBV10-2 and TRBJ1-3; TRBD1 is a possible D gene (5 bases). The V and J ends lost 6 bases and 2 bases respectively, with 11 bases between them. Germline V gives CDR1 WSHSY, CDR2 SAAADI. This CDR3 contains 14 residues. The CDR3 DNA reads as TGCGCCAGCAGCCGTGACAGTGCTGGAAACACCATATATTTT. As protein: CASSRDSAGNTIYF.

The chain uses TRBV6-1 and TRBJ2-5; D remains unclear. Between the trimmed V and J ends, which lost 10 bases and 8 bases, there was a span of 5 bases. From germline, CDR1 is MNHNS and CDR2 SASEGT. The CDR3 is made up of 8 amino acids. CDR3 in amino acids: CATNTQYF. CDR3 nucleotides: TGTGCCACCAACACCCAGTACTTC.

This chain connects TRBV9 to TRBJ2-2; no firm D call. V was shortened by 3 bases and J by 6 bases, with 18 bases between the two germline ends. The CDR3 runs 16 residues. The germline V gene encodes CDR1 SGDLS and CDR2 YYNGEE. The CDR3 loop is CASSGHGWLSPGELFF. CDR3 nucleotide sequence: TGTGCCAGCAGCGGACACGGATGGCTGTCGCCCGGGGAGCTGTTTTTT.

This chain links TRBV5-1 with TRBJ1-6; 9 bases agree with TRBD1. Per germline, CDR1 SGHRS and CDR2 YFSETQ. CDR3 size: 19 residues. With 4 bases clipped from V and 7 bases from J, the junction kept 18 bases outside the gene matches. This chain's CDR3 is CASSPSPGTGTVLNSPLHF. CDR3 coding DNA: TGCGCCAGCAGCCCCAGTCCCGGGACAGGGACGGTATTGAATTCACCCCTCCACTTT. Full variable domain (missing parts from reference TRBV5-1 and TRBJ1-6): KAGVTQTPRYLIKTRGQQVTLSCSPISGHRSVSWYQQTPGQGLQFLFEYFSETQRNKGNFPGRFSGRQFSNSRSEMNVSTLELGDSALYLCASSPSPGTGTVLNSPLHFGNGTRLTVT.

This clone was seen only once. J is TRBJ1-6 and V is TRBV6-5; possible D gene TRBD1, 5 bases. Germline V gene lookup returns CDR1 MNHEY and CDR2 SVGAGI. V lost 1 base, J lost 5 bases, and 9 bases lay in between. The CDR3 sequence is 15 residues long. The CDR3 spells CASSYLSGHNSPLHF. In DNA, the CDR3 is TGTGCCAGCAGTTACTTGTCGGGGCATAATTCACCCCTCCACTTT.

Here the CDR3 reads CASISRPYEQYF. The DNA of the CDR3 is TGTGCCAGCATTAGTAGACCCTACGAGCAGTACTTC. V and J are TRBV2 and TRBJ2-7; D unresolved. Trimming stripped 7 bases from V and 2 bases from J, with 9 bases between. Per the germline V gene, CDR1 is SNHLY and CDR2 is FYNNEI. The CDR3 is 12 amino acids.

The chain links TRBV6-1 to TRBJ1-1; 7 nucleotides line up with TRBD1. J gave up 8 bases and V 6 bases, and 12 bases lay outside the gene matches. The germline V gene has CDR1 MNHNS and CDR2 SASEGT. The CDR3 extends over 14 amino acids. The CDR3 spells CASRETGSDREAFF. The CDR3 nucleotides read TGTGCCAGCAGGGAGACAGGGTCCGACCGGGAAGCTTTCTTT.

This chain joins TRBV6-1 and TRBJ2-1; 8 nucleotides agree with TRBD1. Germline assignment: CDR1 MNHNS and CDR2 SASEGT. J lost 2 bases, V lost 8 bases, and 5 bases had no gene match. The CDR3 runs 14 residues. In DNA form, the CDR3 reads TGTGCCAGCCGGGACAGGTTAGCCTACAATGAGCAGTTCTTC. Amino acids: CASRDRLAYNEQFF.